What follows are 30 T cell receptor beta chains derived from one specimen sequenced in a study of lymphopenia after photon versus proton radiotherapy. TCRdb's copy holds only in-frame clones and misses some; the assay was immunoSEQ multiplex PCR. The sample has over 50,000 clones; around 88% are singletons. The specimen was peripheral blood, collected from a patient treated with photon-based radiotherapy. Source of these receptors: a man aged 35 to 55 with gastric cancer.

This chain joins TRBV7-2 and TRBJ2-7; TRBD2 matches at 7 bases. The CDR3 is 13 residues long. Germline V lookup: CDR1 SGHTA, CDR2 FQGNSA. The J segment lost 3 bases and the V segment lost 3 bases, leaving 2 bases of the junction unmatched. CDR3 DNA: TGTGCCAGCAGCTTTGGGGGGGACTACGAGCAGTACTTC. The encoded protein is CASSFGGDYEQYF.

The rearrangement uses TRBV5-4 and TRBJ2-2; 8 bases line up with TRBD1. CDR3 length: 15 residues. CDR1 is SGHNT and CDR2 is YYREEE in the germline V gene (reference sequence). Trimming at V came to 0 bases and at J to 5 bases, leaving 3 bases not matched to a gene. CDR3 sequence reads: CASSLGQGQTGELFF. The DNA for the CDR3 is TGTGCCAGCAGCTTGGGACAGGGGCAAACCGGGGAGCTGTTTTTT.

The chain has TRBV5-1 and TRBJ1-2; 11 bases are shared with TRBD1. The CDR3 is 15 amino acids. J gave up 4 bases and V 4 bases, and 6 bases lay outside the gene matches. CDR1 and CDR2 (germline): SGHRS, YFSETQ. The CDR3: CASSTDGTGGYGYTF. DNA of the CDR3: TGCGCCAGCAGCACTGACGGGACAGGGGGCTATGGCTACACCTTC.

With regard to this clone: This sample includes further DNA sequences coding for the same CDR3. The V and J genes are TRBV4-3 and TRBJ2-7, with D possibly being TRBD1 (5 bases). The CDR3 runs 14 residues. Germline V gene sequence: CDR1 LGHNA, CDR2 YSLEER. V was shortened by 0 bases and J by 4 bases, with 10 bases between the two germline ends. CDR3 bases: TGCGCCAGCAGCCAAGAGGCAGGGCCATACGAGCAGTACTTC. Its translation: CASSQEAGPYEQYF.

CDR3 region: CATSRGGGMNTGELFF. CDR3 sequence (DNA): TGTGCCACCAGCAGAGGAGGGGGTATGAACACCGGGGAGCTGTTTTTT. V gene TRBV15 combines with J gene TRBJ2-2, with D possibly TRBD1 on 6 matching bases. Germline-derived CDR1 and CDR2 are LNHNV and YYDKDF (reference sequence). This CDR3 is built from 16 residues. V was pared by 1 base and J by 1 base, with 10 bases between. Full variable domain (outside the CDR3, taken from reference TRBV15 and TRBJ2-2): DAMVIQNPRYQVTQFGKPVTLSCSQTLNHNVMYWYQQKSSQAPKLLFHYYDKDFNNEADTPDNFQSRRPNTSFCFLDIRSPGLGDTAMYLCATSRGGGMNTGELFFGEGSRLTVL.

This clone was recorded once. The rearrangement uses TRBV7-3 and TRBJ2-1, with D tentatively TRBD2 (5 bases). The germline V gene has CDR1 SGHTA and CDR2 FQGTGA. V was clipped by 2 bases and J by 7 bases, with 9 bases between them. This CDR3 comprises 13 residues. The CDR3 here is CASSLRGSNEQFF. CDR3 nucleotide sequence: TGTGCCAGCAGCTTACGGGGTAGTAATGAGCAGTTCTTC.

This chain links TRBV4-1 with TRBJ2-1; D is uncertain. Germline lookup yields CDR1 MGHRA and CDR2 YSYEKL. The V end was cut by 0 bases, the J end by 2 bases, with 14 bases between. This CDR3 comprises 17 residues. CDR3 amino acids: CASSQDGTRSTYNEQFF. Written as DNA, the CDR3 is TGCGCCAGCAGCCAAGATGGTACCCGGAGCACCTACAATGAGCAGTTCTTC.

This clone was counted a single time. The rearrangement links TRBV5-6 to TRBJ2-3; 9 positions match TRBD1. The length of the CDR3 is 17 residues. The V and J ends lost 2 bases and 0 bases, in that order; junction bases with no gene match: 7. Germline CDR1 and CDR2: SGHDT and YYEEEE. The CDR3 sequence: CASSFWTGATSTDTQYF. CDR3 coding DNA: TGTGCCAGCAGCTTCTGGACAGGGGCAACTAGCACAGATACGCAGTATTTT.

J is TRBJ1-1 and V is TRBV7-2, with a possible D match to TRBD1 (5 bases). Deletions cut 0 bases from V and 11 bases from J, with 10 bases between. Germline CDR1 reads SGHTA; CDR2 reads FQGNSA. The CDR3 covers 12 residues. CDR3 nucleotide sequence: TGTGCCAGCAGCTTAGCGGTGGGGGTTGCTTTCTTT. Translated: CASSLAVGVAFF.

The CDR3 protein is CATADRTRNSNQPQHF. CDR3 sequence (DNA): TGTGCCACCGCGGACAGGACCCGCAATAGCAATCAGCCCCAGCATTTT. The chain uses TRBV19 and TRBJ1-5; 7 bases map to TRBD1. Germline V gives CDR1 LNHDA, CDR2 SQIVND (reference sequence). The V segment lost 10 bases and the J segment 0 bases; nucleotides outside the gene matches: 12. CDR3 size: 16 residues.

This clone was observed a single time. The rearrangement links TRBV7-8 to TRBJ2-3; 7 nucleotides match TRBD2. Germline V gene data show CDR1 as SGHVS and CDR2 as FQNEAQ. V was clipped by 5 bases and J by 4 bases; unmatched bases: 15. The CDR3 runs to 17 residues. CDR3 sequence reads: CASSLNDGGRDSDTQYF. As DNA, the CDR3 is TGTGCCAGCAGCCTTAATGATGGGGGGAGGGACTCAGATACGCAGTATTTT.

The chain joins TRBV4-2 to TRBJ2-5, with D perhaps assigned TRBD1 or TRBD2 (6 bases each). Trimming removed 8 bases at V and 2 bases at J, with 24 bases between. The CDR3 length is 17 residues. Germline loops: CDR1 LGHNA, CDR2 YNFKEQ. The CDR3 DNA reads as TGTGCCAGCTGCCCCGGGGGCTATAATAATGCTCAAGAGACCCAGTACTTC. As protein: CASCPGGYNNAQETQYF.

CDR3 loop: CASSPRTGTYEQYF. The CDR3 coding sequence is TGTGCCAGCAGCCCCCGGACAGGTACCTACGAGCAGTACTTC. The chain has TRBV9 and TRBJ2-7; 7 bases are shared with TRBD1. The CDR3 is 14 amino acids. Germline V gene sequence: CDR1 SGDLS, CDR2 YYNGEE. V was clipped by 4 bases and J by 2 bases; unmatched bases: 6.

The chain has TRBV9 and TRBJ1-3; 8 bases line up with TRBD1. From germline, CDR1 is SGDLS and CDR2 YYNGEE. The CDR3 sequence is 16 residues long. Germline trimming cut 3 bases from V and 4 bases from J; bases unmatched to any gene: 9. The CDR3 nucleotides read TGTGCCAGCAGCGGGGGGACAGGTTTCGCCGGAAACACCATATATTTT. It codes for CASSGGTGFAGNTIYF.

This clone showed up just a few times. The chain recombines TRBV7-3 with TRBJ1-2; tentatively, D is TRBD1 (6 bases). Trimming shortened V by 1 base and J by 8 bases, and 11 bases separated the two germline ends. The CDR3 is 13 amino acids. Germline assignment: CDR1 SGHTA and CDR2 FQGTGA. CDR3 sequence (DNA): TGTGCCAGCAGCTTAAATGGGGGGCTAGGCTACACCTTC. Translating it yields CASSLNGGLGYTF.

The gene calls are TRBV7-9 and TRBJ1-5, with D maybe TRBD1 (5 bases). Germline loops: CDR1 SEHNR, CDR2 FQNEAQ (reference sequence). V dropped 4 bases and J dropped 4 bases, with 17 bases sitting between them. This CDR3 has 16 residues. The CDR3 protein is CASSSSDWGRNQPQHF. CDR3 coding DNA: TGTGCCAGCAGCTCTTCGGACTGGGGACGAAATCAGCCCCAGCATTTT.

The genes are TRBV7-2 and TRBJ1-6; D not certain. Germline CDR1 SGHTA, CDR2 FQGNSA. The CDR3 has 14 residues. The germline V and J ends were trimmed by 5 bases and 10 bases, with 15 bases remaining between them. The CDR3 DNA follows: TGTGCCAGCAGCCCCCCCGGCGGGTGGTCACCCCTCCACTTT. Residues: CASSPPGGWSPLHF.

The V and J genes are TRBV28 and TRBJ2-7; the match to TRBD1 covers 9 bases. This CDR3 is 17 amino acids long. J was trimmed by 4 bases and V by 5 bases; bases with no gene match: 15. CDR1 and CDR2 (germline): MDHEN, SYDVKM. The CDR3 region has the DNA TGTGCCAGCAGTCCAGGGACAGGGCGTCCTCGGGGGTACGAGCAGTACTTC. Its protein product is CASSPGTGRPRGYEQYF.

This rearrangement joins TRBV7-9 to TRBJ1-6; D perhaps matches TRBD1 (5 bases). CDR1 SEHNR and CDR2 FQNEAQ come from the germline V gene (reference sequence). This CDR3 is built from 15 residues. Trimming took off 3 bases at V and 10 bases at J, with 16 bases between the two ends. CDR3 nucleotide sequence: TGTGCCAGCAGCTTCTTCTATTCGGGGGACTCACCCCTCCACTTT. Amino acid sequence: CASSFFYSGDSPLHF.

CDR3 DNA: TGTGCCAGCAGCTTCGGACCCCCAATGAACACTGAAGCTTTCTTT. This translates into CASSFGPPMNTEAFF. The chain recombines TRBV7-8 with TRBJ1-1; D unclear. Germline-derived CDR1 and CDR2 are SGHVS and FQNEAQ. V was shortened by 3 bases and J by 0 bases, with 11 bases between the two germline ends. This CDR3 comprises 15 residues.

The chain has TRBV14 and TRBJ2-7, with D possibly being TRBD1 or TRBD2 (5 bases each). The V gene lost 4 bases and the J gene lost 0 bases, with 10 bases spanning the gap. Germline V gene data show CDR1 as SGHDN and CDR2 as FVKESK. There are 14 residues in the CDR3. This CDR3 reads CASSPGTFSYEQYF. The CDR3, as DNA: TGTGCCAGCAGCCCCGGGACCTTCTCCTACGAGCAGTACTTC.

J is TRBJ2-1 and V is TRBV11-2, with D unclear. This CDR3 comprises 15 residues. Trimming removed 5 bases from V and 0 bases from J, with 11 bases in between. The germline CDR1 and CDR2 sequences are SGHAT and FQNNGV. In DNA, the CDR3 is TGTGCCAGCAGCGTTTACAGTACCTCCTACAATGAGCAGTTCTTC. Amino acids: CASSVYSTSYNEQFF.

The genes are TRBV7-2 and TRBJ1-1, with 7 bases aligning to TRBD1. Losses at the gene ends were 1 base for V and 8 bases for J; bases not matched to a gene: 7. Germline values: CDR1 SGHTA, CDR2 FQGNSA. The CDR3 has 14 residues. This CDR3 is CASSLGAGGREAFF. The DNA of the CDR3 is TGTGCCAGCAGCTTAGGTGCAGGGGGGAGGGAAGCTTTCTTT.

The J gene is TRBJ2-7, the V gene TRBV29-1; maybe TRBD1 (6 bases). The CDR3 is made up of 13 amino acids. The germline V gene has CDR1 SQVTM and CDR2 ANQGSEA. V gave up 4 bases and J gave up 2 bases, with 12 bases separating them. This CDR3 is CSVVLDRTYEQYF. In DNA form, the CDR3 reads TGCAGCGTTGTATTGGACAGAACCTACGAGCAGTACTTC.

The V and J genes are TRBV5-1 and TRBJ2-3; 13 nucleotides line up with TRBD2. Germline V gene lookup returns CDR1 SGHRS and CDR2 YFSETQ. The CDR3 contains 17 residues. The junction had 6 bases not matched to a gene; V was cut back by 2 bases and J by 3 bases. The CDR3 DNA follows: TGCGCCAGCAGCTTTACTAGCGGGGGGGCCGGAACAGATACGCAGTATTTT. Translation gives CASSFTSGGAGTDTQYF.

The chain recombines TRBV5-1 with TRBJ1-4; 8 bases match TRBD1. Germline V gene lookup returns CDR1 SGHRS and CDR2 YFSETQ. This CDR3 contains 17 residues. Trimming removed 0 bases from V and 7 bases from J; junction bases left unmatched: 11. CDR3 residues: CASSLGQGATSFEKLFF. The CDR3 region has the DNA TGCGCCAGCAGCTTGGGTCAGGGGGCGACTAGTTTTGAAAAACTGTTTTTT. The variable domain in full, with the rest retrieved from reference TRBV5-1 and TRBJ1-4, is KAGVTQTPRYLIKTRGQQVTLSCSPISGHRSVSWYQQTPGQGLQFLFEYFSETQRNKGNFPGRFSGRQFSNSRSEMNVSTLELGDSALYLCASSLGQGATSFEKLFFGSGTQLSVL.

This chain links TRBV5-4 with TRBJ1-1; D not certain. This CDR3 is built from 15 residues. Germline CDR1 is SGHNT and CDR2 is YYREEE (reference sequence). Trimming pared 2 bases from V and 4 bases from J, leaving 15 bases between. CDR3 amino acids: CASSFDRGLGTEAFF. The CDR3 nucleotides read TGTGCCAGCAGCTTCGATCGAGGGCTGGGCACTGAAGCTTTCTTT. Full variable domain (outside the CDR3, taken from reference TRBV5-4 and TRBJ1-1): ETGVTQSPTHLIKTRGQQVTLRCSSQSGHNTVSWYQQALGQGPQFIFQYYREEENGRGNFPPRFSGLQFPNYSSELNVNALELDDSALYLCASSFDRGLGTEAFFGQGTRLTVV.

The genes are TRBV30 and TRBJ1-6; maybe TRBD1 (5 bases). This CDR3 is 15 amino acids long. Germline assignment: CDR1 GTSNPN and CDR2 SVGIG (reference sequence). V shed 0 bases and J shed 5 bases, with 11 bases lying between them. The CDR3 loop reads CAWSVLTGNNSPLHF. In DNA form, the CDR3 reads TGTGCCTGGAGTGTACTAACAGGCAATAATTCACCCCTCCACTTT.

J is TRBJ2-3 and V is TRBV9; D is unclear. This CDR3 spans 15 amino acids. The germline V and J ends were trimmed by 4 bases and 1 base, with 13 bases remaining between them. Germline values: CDR1 SGDLS, CDR2 YYNGEE. CDR3 residues: CASSPFSGGTDTQYF. The CDR3, as DNA: TGTGCCAGCAGCCCCTTCTCTGGGGGCACAGATACGCAGTATTTT.

The chain combines TRBV19 with TRBJ1-6, with no clear D. The V end lost 6 bases, the J end lost 7 bases, and 10 bases lay between the germline ends. The germline V gene encodes CDR1 LNHDA and CDR2 SQIVND (reference sequence). This CDR3 region has 13 residues. CDR3 DNA sequence: TGTGCCAGTAGGGCCCTCATAAATTCACCCCTCCACTTT. Its translation: CASRALINSPLHF.